This entry lists 32 T cell receptor beta chains sequenced from one sample in a study of T-cell reconstitution after alpha-beta-depleted transplantation in children. The library targeted TCRbeta and was prepared with unique molecular identifiers. TCRdb used MiXCR to reprocess the PCR reads, holding one entry per CDR3 protein. The sample yields 440,000 or so distinct CDR3 sequences, 43% seen once. The material sequenced was PBMCs, taken before TCRalphabeta/CD19-depleted stem cell transplant. These receptors originate from a girl aged 2-15 years with aplastic anemia, due to receive a stem cell transplant.

This clonotype was seen only a few times. V usage is TRBV11-2 and J usage is TRBJ2-3; 9 nucleotides line up with TRBD2. Losses at the gene ends were 6 bases for V and 6 bases for J; bases not matched to a gene: 13. The CDR3 spans 16 residues. Germline V gene sequence: CDR1 SGHAT, CDR2 FQNNGV. The chain's CDR3 is CASSPRLAEGLDTQYF. Here the CDR3 DNA reads TGTGCCAGCAGTCCCCGACTAGCGGAGGGCCTGGATACGCAGTATTTT.

This clonotype has ten or more counts. J is TRBJ2-7 and V is TRBV12-3 or TRBV12-4; 8 bases fit TRBD2. The J segment lost 3 bases and the V segment lost 6 bases, leaving 13 bases of the junction unmatched. CDR3 length: 16 residues. The CDR3 sequence: CASSSGTSWYGYEQYF. CDR3 in DNA: TGTGCCAGCAGCTCCGGGACTAGTTGGTATGGCTACGAGCAGTACTTC.

This clonotype was counted only a few times. The chain employs TRBV9 and TRBJ1-3; unclear D gene. The V and J ends lost 0 bases and 2 bases respectively, with 9 bases between them. The CDR3 is made up of 15 amino acids. The germline gives CDR1 SGDLS, CDR2 YYNGEE. The CDR3 DNA is TGTGCCAGCAGCGTAGTGGCGGCGGCTGGAAACACCATATATTTT. Translated: CASSVVAAAGNTIYF.

This clonotype was seen at least ten times. The V call is TRBV12-3 or TRBV12-4, the J call TRBJ2-1, with D possibly TRBD2 on 6 matching bases. The ends were cut back, 6 bases at V and 8 bases at J, with 17 bases in the middle. The CDR3 spans 14 residues. The DNA for the CDR3 is TGTGCCAGCAGCGACCTCCGGGAGTCGGATGAGCAGTTCTTC. Translating gives CASSDLRESDEQFF.

This clonotype was counted between two and nine times. The chain uses TRBV20-1 and TRBJ1-6; D possibly corresponds to TRBD1 (6 bases). This CDR3 comprises 14 residues. Trimming took 1 base from V and 7 from J, leaving 11 bases between them. Germline V lookup: CDR1 DFQATT, CDR2 SNEGSKA (reference sequence). The CDR3 DNA is TGCAGTGCTAGAGGAGACAGGTGGAATTCACCCCTCCACTTT. It encodes CSARGDRWNSPLHF.

The chain is built from TRBV12-3 or TRBV12-4 and TRBJ1-6, with 12 bases aligning to TRBD1. The CDR3 totals 15 residues. V dropped 5 bases and J dropped 7; count of bases not matched to a gene: 3. The CDR3: CASSRGTGGNSPLHF. In nucleotides, the CDR3 is TGTGCCAGCAGTCGTGGGACAGGGGGCAATTCACCCCTCCACTTT.

The chain is built from TRBV27 and TRBJ2-1; no clear D gene. V lost 2 bases, J lost 5 bases, and 7 bases lay in between. Germline lookup yields CDR1 MNHEY and CDR2 SMNVEV (reference sequence). This CDR3 has 13 amino acids. The CDR3 bases are TGTGCCAGCAGTTTAACTGGGAACAATGAGCAGTTCTTC. As protein: CASSLTGNNEQFF.

This chain connects TRBV28 to TRBJ1-1; D perhaps matches TRBD1 (6 bases). The CDR3 contains 14 residues. Deletions cut 4 bases from V and 8 bases from J, with 17 bases between. Germline V gene sequence: CDR1 MDHEN, CDR2 SYDVKM. The CDR3, as DNA: TGTGCCAGCAGTTGGTTAAACAGGGCCACCGAAGCTTTCTTT. Translation gives CASSWLNRATEAFF. Filled out from reference TRBV28 and TRBJ1-1, the complete variable domain reads DVKVTQSSRYLVKRTGEKVFLECVQDMDHENMFWYRQDPGLGLRLIYFSYDVKMKEKGDIPEGYSVSREKKERFSLILESASTNQTSMYLCASSWLNRATEAFFGQGTRLTVV.

This clonotype was recorded only once. The chain combines TRBV6-1 with TRBJ2-7, with D possibly matching TRBD1 (6 bases). V dropped 6 bases and J dropped 6 bases, with 21 bases sitting between them. The CDR3 runs to 15 residues. CDR1 is MNHNS, CDR2 SASEGT, per germline. The CDR3 DNA reads as TGTGCCAGCAGAAGCGGACAGTCCGGAAGGGGCGAGCAGTACTTC. Protein sequence: CASRSGQSGRGEQYF.

This clonotype appeared a few times. The chain combines TRBV18 with TRBJ2-3, with D maybe TRBD1 (5 bases). Trimming removed 9 bases from V and 2 bases from J, with 18 bases in between. This CDR3 comprises 15 residues. The germline CDR1 and CDR2 sequences are KGHSH and LQKENI. The CDR3 here is CASKIDSPPTDTQYF. The CDR3 nucleotides are TGTGCCAGTAAAATCGACAGTCCCCCCACAGATACGCAGTATTTT. Variable domain in full (rest from reference TRBV18 and TRBJ2-3): NAGVMQNPRHLVRRRGQEARLRCSPMKGHSHVYWYRQLPEEGLKFMVYLQKENIIDESGMPKERFSAEFPKEGPSILRIQQVVRGDSAAYFCASKIDSPPTDTQYFGPGTRLTVL.

This clonotype was counted once. The CDR3 reads CASSQGLQPQHF. DNA of the CDR3: TGTGCCAGCAGCCAGGGGTTACAGCCCCAGCATTTT. The chain employs TRBV3-1 and TRBJ1-5; D gene ambiguous. CDR3 length: 12 amino acids. Trimming pared 3 bases from V and 7 bases from J, leaving 7 bases between. CDR1 and CDR2 (germline): LGHDT, YNNKEL (reference sequence).

In nucleotides, the CDR3 is TGCAGTGCTAGACCCGGCGGGAGCTCTGGAAACACCATATATTTT. This gives the protein CSARPGGSSGNTIYF. The chain couples TRBV20-1 to TRBJ1-3; no definite D call. The germline V gene encodes CDR1 DFQATT and CDR2 SNEGSKA (reference sequence). Trimming stripped 2 bases from V and 0 bases from J, with 11 bases between. There are 15 residues in the CDR3.

In its sample, this clonotype was seen once. The chain combines TRBV4-2 with TRBJ1-2; no clear D. The CDR3 is 12 residues long. CDR1 is LGHNA and CDR2 is YNFKEQ in the germline V gene. Between the trimmed V and J ends, which lost 4 bases and 5 bases, there was a span of 8 bases. CDR3 amino acids: CASSPAQYGYTF. The CDR3, as DNA: TGTGCCAGCAGCCCAGCTCAGTATGGCTACACCTTC.

This clonotype was observed many times. The chain combines TRBV9 with TRBJ1-2; weak D call: TRBD1 (5 bases). Trimming removed 0 bases from V and 2 bases from J, with 23 bases in between. The germline V gene encodes CDR1 SGDLS and CDR2 YYNGEE. The CDR3 totals 19 residues. This CDR3 is CASSVAHYGAKLSNYGYTF. The CDR3 nucleotides read TGTGCCAGCAGCGTAGCTCACTACGGGGCCAAGCTAAGCAACTATGGCTACACCTTC.

This chain joins TRBV20-1 and TRBJ2-1; 7 bases agree with TRBD2. CDR3 length: 14 residues. V shed 5 bases and J 4 bases; nucleotides not matched to a gene: 8. In germline, CDR1 is DFQATT, CDR2 SNEGSKA (reference sequence). The CDR3 sequence: CSAESREGYNEQFF. Here the CDR3 DNA reads TGCAGTGCTGAGTCGAGGGAGGGGTACAATGAGCAGTTCTTC.

Details on this clonotype: The conserved phenylalanine or tryptophan is not found at the CDR3 terminus, so this likely reflects a read error. The CDR3 sequence is CASSGLAPSSYEQYL. The CDR3 DNA reads as TGTGCCAGCAGTGGACTAGCGCCTTCCTCCTACGAGCAGTACTTA. The V gene is TRBV28, the J gene TRBJ2-7; 9 bases agree with TRBD2. The CDR3 runs to 15 residues. Germline V gene data show CDR1 as MDHEN and CDR2 as SYDVKM. The junction had 5 bases not matched to a gene; V was cut back by 5 bases and J by 0 bases.

This clonotype was observed a handful of times. The chain links TRBV6-2 or TRBV6-3 to TRBJ2-7; possibly TRBD1 for D (6 bases). The germline V gene has CDR1 MNHEY and CDR2 SVGEGT. CDR3 size: 19 residues. Trimming removed 5 bases from V and 5 bases from J, with 31 bases in between. The CDR3 DNA sequence: TGTGCCAGCAGTACAGGGCGGTGGAAGGGCCCCCTTATGCGCCACGAGCAGTACTTC. Amino acids: CASSTGRWKGPLMRHEQYF.

This clonotype came up many times. The chain couples TRBV10-3 to TRBJ2-7, with no clear D. The CDR3 consists of 12 residues. The germline gives CDR1 ENHRY, CDR2 SYGVKD. V was shortened by 3 bases and J by 2 bases, with 5 bases between the two germline ends. Here the CDR3 DNA reads TGTGCCATCAGTGATGGAGCCTACGAGCAGTACTTC. Protein: CAISDGAYEQYF.

Many counts were recorded for this clonotype. This chain joins TRBV4-3 and TRBJ1-2; weak D call: TRBD1 (6 bases). CDR3 size: 13 residues. V lost 4 bases and J lost 8, with 14 bases in between. The germline V gene has CDR1 LGHNA and CDR2 YSLEER. The CDR3 region has the DNA TGCGCCAGCAGCCCGAGCCGGGACACAGGCTACACCTTC. Translating gives CASSPSRDTGYTF.

The chain couples TRBV10-2 to TRBJ2-2; possibly TRBD2 for D (5 bases). V was trimmed by 8 bases and J by 2 bases, leaving 12 bases between them. The CDR3 totals 14 residues. Germline assignment: CDR1 WSHSY and CDR2 SAAADI. CDR3 amino acids: CASAEEGNTGELFF. CDR3 bases: TGCGCCAGCGCGGAAGAGGGAAACACCGGGGAGCTGTTTTTT.

V usage is TRBV19 and J usage is TRBJ1-5, with TRBD1 identical over 7 bases. The CDR3 runs 14 residues. Germline V lookup: CDR1 LNHDA, CDR2 SQIVND (reference sequence). J lost 4 bases, V lost 4 bases, and 4 bases had no gene match. Here the CDR3 reads CASSTEGANQPQHF. The CDR3 DNA follows: TGTGCCAGTAGTACCGAGGGGGCTAATCAGCCCCAGCATTTT.

This clonotype was picked up one time. The chain recombines TRBV28 with TRBJ2-4, with TRBD1 as a possible D gene (6 bases). V was trimmed by 6 bases and J by 1 base, leaving 19 bases between them. CDR3 size: 17 residues. Germline lookup yields CDR1 MDHEN and CDR2 SYDVKM. CDR3: CASSLGAGTGAKNIQYF. The CDR3 region has the DNA TGTGCCAGCAGCTTGGGGGCAGGGACCGGGGCCAAAAACATTCAGTACTTC.

The rearrangement links TRBV30 to TRBJ2-6; 7 nucleotides match TRBD2. Germline loops: CDR1 GTSNPN, CDR2 SVGIG (reference sequence). This CDR3 contains 13 residues. Trimming removed 2 bases from V and 6 bases from J; junction bases left unmatched: 1. The CDR3 region has the DNA TGTGCCTGGAGTAGCGGGACGGCCAACGTCCTGACTTTC. It translates to CAWSSGTANVLTF. The full variable domain, with the rest looked up from reference TRBV30 and TRBJ2-6, is SQTIHQWPATLVQPVGSPLSLECTVEGTSNPNLYWYRQAAGRGLQLLFYSVGIGQISSEVPQNLSASRPQDRQFILSSKKLLLSDSGFYLCAWSSGTANVLTFGAGSRLTVL.

Ten or more counts support this clonotype. V usage is TRBV5-1 and J usage is TRBJ2-1; D uncertain. Germline CDR1 reads SGHRS; CDR2 reads YFSETQ. V was cut by 0 bases and J by 3 bases, with 10 bases left in between. The CDR3 is made up of 15 amino acids. The CDR3 coding sequence is TGCGCCAGCAGCTTGGAAATAGCCGTCTACAATGAGCAGTTCTTC. This sequence encodes CASSLEIAVYNEQFF.

This clonotype was counted at least ten times. This chain links TRBV7-9 with TRBJ2-5, with D perhaps given as TRBD1 or TRBD2 (6 bases each). In germline, CDR1 is SEHNR, CDR2 FQNEAQ (reference sequence). V dropped 5 bases and J dropped 4 bases, with 11 bases sitting between them. CDR3 length: 13 residues. CDR3 sequence (DNA): TGTGCCAGCAGCCCCCCGGGGGCAGAGACCCAGTACTTC. This codes for CASSPPGAETQYF.

The V call is TRBV5-1, the J call TRBJ2-1; D might be TRBD1 or TRBD2, each matching 5 bases. Germline V lookup: CDR1 SGHRS, CDR2 YFSETQ. V was clipped by 4 bases and J by 5 bases, with 16 bases between them. This CDR3 is built from 15 residues. Here the CDR3 reads CASSARPGTNNEQFF. The CDR3 DNA is TGCGCCAGCAGCGCCCGTCCAGGGACGAACAATGAGCAGTTCTTC. The full variable domain, completed using reference TRBV5-1 and TRBJ2-1, is KAGVTQTPRYLIKTRGQQVTLSCSPISGHRSVSWYQQTPGQGLQFLFEYFSETQRNKGNFPGRFSGRQFSNSRSEMNVSTLELGDSALYLCASSARPGTNNEQFFGPGTRLTVL.

This clonotype occurred a few times. The chain couples TRBV5-1 to TRBJ2-3; perhaps D is TRBD1 or TRBD2 (6 bases each). Germline values: CDR1 SGHRS, CDR2 YFSETQ. CDR3 length equals 14 residues. V lost 3 bases and J 6 bases, leaving 14 bases between the germline ends. The CDR3 region is CASSSGPGGDTQYF. As DNA, the CDR3 is TGCGCCAGCAGCTCCGGGCCCGGGGGCGATACGCAGTATTTT.

In this sample, this clonotype turned up a few times. The chain combines TRBV5-5 with TRBJ2-3, with D unclear. V lost 4 bases to trimming and J lost 2 bases, with 11 bases between them. The CDR3 extends over 14 amino acids. Germline V lookup: CDR1 SGHKS, CDR2 YYEKEE (reference sequence). CDR3 sequence reads: CASSPLIDTDTQYF. CDR3 nucleotides: TGTGCCAGCAGCCCCCTGATTGACACAGATACGCAGTATTTT.

At least ten counts were recorded for this clonotype. V usage is TRBV7-2 and J usage is TRBJ2-2; TRBD1 aligns across 12 bases. The CDR3 spans 17 residues. With V trimmed by 0 bases and J by 7 bases, 6 bases remained unmatched. Germline CDR1 is SGHTA and CDR2 is FQGNSA. The CDR3 nucleotides read TGTGCCAGCAGCTTAGCGGGGACAGGGGGCGGCGGCGGGGAGCTGTTTTTT. The encoded protein is CASSLAGTGGGGGELFF.

This clonotype came up a few times. This chain uses TRBV5-1 with TRBJ2-7; unclear D gene. V was shortened by 4 bases and J by 2 bases, with 16 bases between the two germline ends. The CDR3 sequence is 15 residues long. CDR1 and CDR2 from the germline V gene are SGHRS and YFSETQ. In nucleotides, the CDR3 is TGCGCCAGCAGCCCCGGGTCTGACCGGGCCTACGAGCAGTACTTC. Its translation: CASSPGSDRAYEQYF.

The genes are TRBV20-1 and TRBJ2-1; 12 bases align to TRBD2. Trimming at V came to 1 base and at J to 5 bases, leaving 9 bases not matched to a gene. This CDR3 spans 17 amino acids. Germline CDR1 reads DFQATT; CDR2 reads SNEGSKA (reference sequence). The CDR3 nucleotides are TGCAGTGCTAGAGGGGGGCTAGCGGGAGGGCCGGACAATGAGCAGTTCTTC. Translated, it gives CSARGGLAGGPDNEQFF.

The gene calls are TRBV30 and TRBJ1-1; D unresolved. The germline CDR1 and CDR2 sequences are GTSNPN and SVGIG (reference sequence). V was pared by 4 bases and J by 5 bases, with 11 bases between. The CDR3 sequence is 12 residues long. CDR3 residues: CAWTEVGTEAFF. The CDR3 region has the DNA TGTGCCTGGACCGAGGTGGGAACTGAAGCTTTCTTT. The variable domain in full, with the rest retrieved from reference TRBV30 and TRBJ1-1, is SQTIHQWPATLVQPVGSPLSLECTVEGTSNPNLYWYRQAAGRGLQLLFYSVGIGQISSEVPQNLSASRPQDRQFILSSKKLLLSDSGFYLCAWTEVGTEAFFGQGTRLTVV.